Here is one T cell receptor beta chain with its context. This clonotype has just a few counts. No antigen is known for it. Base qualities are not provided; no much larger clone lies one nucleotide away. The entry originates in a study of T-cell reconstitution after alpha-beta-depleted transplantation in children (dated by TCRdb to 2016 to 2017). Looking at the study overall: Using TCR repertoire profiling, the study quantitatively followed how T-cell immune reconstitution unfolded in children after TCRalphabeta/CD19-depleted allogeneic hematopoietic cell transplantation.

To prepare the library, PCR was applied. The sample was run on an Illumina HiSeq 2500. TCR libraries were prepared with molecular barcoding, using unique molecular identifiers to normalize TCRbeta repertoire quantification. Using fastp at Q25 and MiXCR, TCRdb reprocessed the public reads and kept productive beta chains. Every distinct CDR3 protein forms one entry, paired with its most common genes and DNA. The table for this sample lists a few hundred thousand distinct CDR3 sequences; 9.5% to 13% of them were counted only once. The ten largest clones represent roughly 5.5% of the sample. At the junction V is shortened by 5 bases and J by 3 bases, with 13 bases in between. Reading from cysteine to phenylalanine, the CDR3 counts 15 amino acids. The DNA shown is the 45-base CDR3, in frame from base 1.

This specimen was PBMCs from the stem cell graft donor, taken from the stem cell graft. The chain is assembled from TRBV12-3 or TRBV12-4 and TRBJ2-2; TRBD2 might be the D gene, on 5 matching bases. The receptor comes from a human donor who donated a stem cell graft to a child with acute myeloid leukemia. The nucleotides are TGTGCCAGCAGTCGCTCCCTCGGGGACACCGGGGAGCTGTTTTTT. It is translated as CASSRSLGDTGELFF.